The 15 T cell receptor beta chains given below trace back to one sample, sequenced in a study of shared clonotypes between healthy human individuals (dated by TCRdb to the early 2020s). Library preparation employed the immunoSEQ multiplex PCR assay. TCRdb limited this immuneACCESS table to in-frame rearrangements with V and J called. A share of clones is missing; checked studies link under half to unresolved V genes, and the rest is unexplained. The sample records millions of clones, about 92% of which are singletons. The ten largest clones capture 0.35% to 0.45% of the sample. The sequenced sample was naive CD4+ T cells from PBMCs. This specimen's cell subset or site label, per the study, means: CD45RA+ positively selected. The receptor set was obtained from a man aged 18-30 years in good health. Some clones in this sample may be carry-over from other donors' samples.

The chain is built from TRBV27 and TRBJ1-5; D is unresolved. Between the trimmed V and J ends, which lost 2 bases and 1 base, there was a span of 12 bases. The CDR3 has 16 residues. From germline, CDR1 is MNHEY and CDR2 SMNVEV (reference sequence). The chain's CDR3 is CASSLKASLSNQPQHF. The CDR3 nucleotides read TGTGCCAGCAGTTTAAAGGCAAGCCTAAGCAATCAGCCCCAGCATTTT.

The genes are TRBV5-1 and TRBJ1-2; D is unresolved. The CDR3 loop spans 13 amino acids. The germline V and J ends were trimmed by 0 bases and 8 bases, with 11 bases remaining between them. Germline V gives CDR1 SGHRS, CDR2 YFSETQ. For the CDR3, the DNA is TGCGCCAGCAGCTTGGTAGGAGAGAGAGGCTACACCTTC. Its protein is CASSLVGERGYTF.

The chain has TRBV5-1 and TRBJ2-5; 8 nucleotides agree with TRBD2. The CDR3 is 14 residues long. V lost 4 bases, J lost 2 bases, and 4 bases stayed unmatched. Germline CDR1 reads SGHRS; CDR2 reads YFSETQ. The chain's CDR3 is CASSAGTRQETQYF. CDR3 sequence (DNA): TGCGCCAGCAGCGCTGGGACTAGACAAGAGACCCAGTACTTC.

This chain connects TRBV30 to TRBJ1-4; perhaps TRBD1 as D (6 bases). There are 13 residues in the CDR3. V was trimmed by 3 bases and J by 7 bases, leaving 12 bases between them. Germline V gives CDR1 GTSNPN, CDR2 SVGIG (reference sequence). Here the CDR3 DNA reads TGTGCCTGGAGAGGGGGTGGAGGTGAAAAACTGTTTTTT. Its protein product is CAWRGGGGEKLFF.

This sequence joins TRBV5-6 and TRBJ2-1, with 8 bases matching TRBD1. J gave up 3 bases and V 2 bases, and 4 bases lay outside the gene matches. The CDR3 covers 15 residues. Germline V CDR1 and CDR2: SGHDT, YYEEEE. The CDR3 DNA reads as TGTGCCAGCAGCTTAAACAGGGGGATCTACAATGAGCAGTTCTTC. Its translation: CASSLNRGIYNEQFF.

This clone was seen more than once but under ten times. Other DNA sequences in this sample translate to the same CDR3. This chain uses TRBV5-1 with TRBJ2-1; 12 nucleotides agree with TRBD2. Germline CDR1 is SGHRS and CDR2 is YFSETQ. The CDR3 runs to 15 residues. V gave up 4 bases and J gave up 4 bases; unmatched junction bases: 3. In DNA form, the CDR3 reads TGCGCCAGCAGCCTGGGACTAGCGGGTTACAATGAGCAGTTCTTC. This encodes CASSLGLAGYNEQFF.

In its sample, this clone was seen once. The CDR3 DNA reads as TGTGCCAGCAGTGATTTAGGGGGCTCTGCTCTGCTGATGCAGTACTTC. Translation gives CASSDLGGSALLMQYF. The chain recombines TRBV6-1 with TRBJ2-7; 7 positions agree with TRBD1. V lost 3 bases, J lost 9 bases, and 17 bases stayed unmatched. The CDR3 has 16 amino acids. Germline CDR1 is MNHNS and CDR2 is SASEGT.

This chain links TRBV9 with TRBJ1-1, with 10 nucleotides matching TRBD1. Germline V CDR1 and CDR2: SGDLS, YYNGEE. J gave up 5 bases and V 3 bases, and 13 bases lay outside the gene matches. CDR3 length: 17 residues. This CDR3 reads CASSERTGGDMRTEAFF. The CDR3 DNA follows: TGTGCCAGCAGCGAGCGGACAGGGGGGGATATGAGGACTGAAGCTTTCTTT.

The chain's CDR3 is CASSPSGGPGYEQYF. CDR3 bases: TGTGCCAGCTCCCCGAGCGGGGGACCGGGTTACGAGCAGTACTTC. This rearrangement joins TRBV18 to TRBJ2-7; TRBD2 aligns across 8 bases. There are 15 residues in the CDR3. V dropped 6 bases and J dropped 4; count of bases not matched to a gene: 11. The germline CDR1 and CDR2 sequences are KGHSH and LQKENI. The full variable domain, its missing parts supplied by reference TRBV18 and TRBJ2-7, is NAGVMQNPRHLVRRRGQEARLRCSPMKGHSHVYWYRQLPEEGLKFMVYLQKENIIDESGMPKERFSAEFPKEGPSILRIQQVVRGDSAAYFCASSPSGGPGYEQYFGPGTRLTVT.

As for this clone: Distinct nucleotide sequences in the sample also encode this CDR3. The rearrangement uses TRBV18 and TRBJ2-3, with 7 bases matching TRBD1. Per the germline V gene, CDR1 is KGHSH and CDR2 is LQKENI. V gave up 6 bases and J gave up 1 base; unmatched junction bases: 4. The CDR3 runs 14 residues. CDR3 sequence reads: CASSPQGGTDTQYF. The DNA of the CDR3 is TGTGCCAGCTCCCCGCAGGGGGGCACAGATACGCAGTATTTT. Full variable domain (outside the CDR3, taken from reference TRBV18 and TRBJ2-3): NAGVMQNPRHLVRRRGQEARLRCSPMKGHSHVYWYRQLPEEGLKFMVYLQKENIIDESGMPKERFSAEFPKEGPSILRIQQVVRGDSAAYFCASSPQGGTDTQYFGPGTRLTVL.

The gene calls are TRBV20-1 and TRBJ2-7; D is unclear. The CDR3 extends over 11 amino acids. Deletions cut 7 bases from V and 1 base from J, with 8 bases between. Germline values: CDR1 DFQATT, CDR2 SNEGSKA (reference sequence). The CDR3 loop is CSVYQSYEQYF. The DNA of the CDR3 is TGCAGTGTTTACCAGTCCTACGAGCAGTACTTC.

This chain connects TRBV5-1 to TRBJ2-7, with D perhaps being TRBD1 or TRBD2 (5 bases each). The CDR3 spans 15 residues. Trimming left V 3 bases short and J 2 bases short, with 15 bases between. Germline CDR1 SGHRS, CDR2 YFSETQ. CDR3 protein: CASSSGTAVPYEQYF. The CDR3 bases are TGCGCCAGCAGCTCCGGGACGGCGGTCCCCTACGAGCAGTACTTC.

This chain links TRBV30 with TRBJ2-5; 9 bases are a match to TRBD2. From germline, CDR1 is GTSNPN and CDR2 SVGIG (reference sequence). There are 18 residues in the CDR3. V dropped 0 bases and J dropped 4; count of bases not matched to a gene: 15. The CDR3 reads CAWSVGSAGGKYGETQYF. DNA of the CDR3: TGTGCCTGGAGTGTTGGCTCGGCGGGAGGGAAGTACGGAGAGACCCAGTACTTC.

The chain recombines TRBV29-1 with TRBJ2-3; no clear D gene. The CDR3 spans 14 residues. Trimming pared 1 base from V and 3 bases from J, leaving 11 bases between. Germline assignment: CDR1 SQVTM and CDR2 ANQGSEA. CDR3 loop: CSVEGGQATDTQYF. The CDR3 DNA is TGCAGCGTTGAAGGAGGCCAGGCGACAGATACGCAGTATTTT.

This clone appeared once. V usage is TRBV28 and J usage is TRBJ2-4; the D call may be TRBD1 or TRBD2 (5 bases each). V lost 6 bases and J lost 0, with 15 bases in between. The CDR3 length is 16 residues. In germline, CDR1 is MDHEN, CDR2 SYDVKM. The CDR3: CASSMTAALAKNIQYF. The CDR3 nucleotides read TGTGCCAGCAGCATGACAGCGGCTCTAGCCAAAAACATTCAGTACTTC.